Here is one T cell receptor (beta chain) with its context. There are 17 residues in the CDR3. With V trimmed by 4 bases and J by 4 bases, 10 bases remained unmatched. Germline lookup yields CDR1 LGHDT and CDR2 YNNKEL (reference sequence). This record belongs to a study of blood T cell repertoires in COVID-19. Study information: Italy, Spain and the United States were the sources of the convalescent and acute COVID-19 samples. Sample material is recorded as cDNA or gDNA derived from T cells, B-cell-depleted T cells, or PBMCs.

Authors' analysis steps: Reference gene primers were amplified, and this amplification served to estimate nucleated cell counts. Generated by immunoSEQ multiplex PCR, the TCRdb table keeps only in-frame clones and is missing some. V, J and clone size reflect that table, while D and trimming were determined from the DNA. The table records 200,000 to 250,000 clones, 82% of them present only once. The clonotype was recovered from a woman older than 75 with acute or convalescent COVID-19. The sequencing sample was made of peripheral blood. The chain uses TRBV3-1 (or the pseudogene TRBV3-2) and TRBJ2-3; TRBD2 agrees at 11 bases. The CDR3 DNA follows: TGTGCCAGCAGCCTCAAATTAGCGGGGGGGACGGCAGATACGCAGTATTTT. This encodes CASSLKLAGGTADTQYF.